The 27 T cell receptor gamma chains below come from one sample, sequenced in a study of γδ T cells in repeated Plasmodium falciparum infection. TCRdb re-called the multiplex PCR reads via CATT. Of around 27,000 gamma-chain clones listed, roughly 1.4% were seen once; the top ten hold approximately 20%. Bulk repertoires came from Vgamma9/Vdelta2+ or Vdelta2-negative gammadelta T cells flow-sorted from PBMC. The specimen was gamma-delta T cells from blood. These receptor sequences come from a pool of human donors (malaria-infected and uninfected, not separated).

A note on this clone: A read error is the likely source, as a far larger clone sits one nucleotide away. The same CDR3 can be traced to other DNA sequences in this sample. The V and J genes are TRGV9 and TRGJ1 or TRGJ2. The J gene comes from matching the DNA to germline here; TCRdb lacks it. CDR1 and CDR2 (germline): GITISATS, ISYDGTV (reference sequence). The CDR3 has 13 amino acids. CDR3 DNA sequence: TGTGCCCTGTGGGAGGCGCCCCTTTATAAGAAACTCTTT. Translation gives CALWEAPLYKKLF.

A word on this clone: The protein that TCRdb holds for this DNA derives from a much larger clone and differs from the translated DNA at residue 15, which likely indicates a read error; the protein shown here is translated from the DNA. The J gene went uncalled, whereas the V gene is TRGV9. Germline assignment: CDR1 GITISATS and CDR2 ISYDGTV (reference sequence). The CDR3 contains 17 residues. The CDR3 spells CALWEVKEELGKKIRVF. In nucleotides, the CDR3 is TGTGCCTTGTGGGAGGTTAAGGAAGAGTTGGGCAAAAAAATCAGGGTATTT.

To note about this clone: A far larger clone is off by one base, so a read error is likely. Other DNA variants within this sample encode the same CDR3. The chain couples TRGV9 to TRGJP. TCRdb lists no J gene, so it was determined here by aligning the DNA to germline. The CDR3 runs 17 residues. CDR1 and CDR2 (germline): GITISATS, ISYDGTV (reference sequence). The CDR3 protein is CALWEATLELGKKIKVF. CDR3 DNA: TGTGCCTTGTGGGAGGCTACTTTAGAGTTGGGCAAAAAGATCAAGGTATTT.

With regard to this clone: This DNA's translation differs at residue 5 from TCRdb's protein, which comes from a much larger clone; a read error is likely, and the protein shown is translated from the DNA. The rearrangement links TRGV9 to TRGJ1 or TRGJ2. The J gene, absent from TCRdb, was called here by matching the DNA to germline. The CDR3 spans 12 residues. CDR1 GITISATS and CDR2 ISYDGTV come from the germline V gene (reference sequence). Here the CDR3 reads CALWGVQIEKLF. The CDR3 nucleotides are TGTGCCTTGTGGGGGGTGCAAATCGAGAAACTCTTT.

The table lists this clone with many counts. The same CDR3 also results from other DNA sequences found in this sample. This chain links TRGV2 with TRGJ1 or TRGJ2. This CDR3 is 13 amino acids long. Germline V lookup: CDR1 EGSNGY, CDR2 YDSYNSKV. The trim removed 1 base at V and 5 bases at J, leaving 5 bases unmatched. This CDR3 reads CATWDGRNYKKLF. The CDR3 DNA reads as TGTGCCACCTGGGACGGCCGGAATTATAAGAAACTCTTT.

With respect to this clone: The amino acid sequence in TCRdb belongs to a much larger clone and departs from this DNA's translation at residue 4, likely a sequencing read error; the sequence shown is translated from the DNA. The gene calls are TRGV9 and TRGJP. The J gene, missing from TCRdb, was assigned here through DNA to germline matching. From germline, CDR1 is GITISATS and CDR2 ISYDGTV (reference sequence). CDR3 size: 18 residues. CDR3 protein: CALREGTKEGLGKKIKVF. CDR3 nucleotide sequence: TGTGCCTTGCGGGAGGGTACGAAAGAGGGGTTGGGCAAAAAAATCAAGGTATTT.

This clone was counted ten times or more. TCRdb's protein for this DNA is that of a much larger clone and differs from the translation at residue 3, likely a read error; the protein shown is the DNA translation. This rearrangement joins TRGV9 to TRGJP. TCRdb records no J gene; here it was assigned by comparing the DNA to germline. This CDR3 is 16 amino acids long. The V gene's germline CDR1 is GITISATS and CDR2 ISYDGTV (reference sequence). Written as DNA, the CDR3 is TGTGCCTCGTGGGATTTGCGGGAGTTGGGCAAAAAAATCAAGGTATTT. Its protein is CASWDLRELGKKIKVF.

Concerning this clone: Given a far larger clone just one base away, this is likely a sequencing read error. Distinct nucleotide sequences in the sample also encode this CDR3. The V gene is given as TRGV2, and no J gene call is available. Germline CDR1 EGSNGY, CDR2 YDSYNSKV. This CDR3 has 14 amino acids. CDR3 region: CATWDLENYYKKLF. Written as DNA, the CDR3 is TGTGCCACCTGGGACCTCGAGAATTATTATAAGAAGCTCTTT.

Comment on this clone: Translating this DNA gives a protein that differs at residue 4 from the TCRdb one, which belongs to a much larger clone; a read error is likely, and the protein shown is this translation. The sample contains more than one DNA sequence encoding this CDR3. The chain carries TRGV3 and TRGJ1 or TRGJ2. The J gene, missing from TCRdb, was assigned here through DNA to germline matching. The CDR3 covers 13 residues. Germline lookup yields CDR1 VTNTFY and CDR2 YDVSTARD (reference sequence). The CDR3 region has the DNA TGTGCCACCAGGGAAATTTTATATTATAAGAAACTCTTT. Its translation is CATREILYYKKLF.

The table lists this clone with many counts. This chain joins TRGV3 and TRGJP2. This CDR3 is built from 17 residues. V lost 0 bases to trimming and J lost 2 bases; unmatched junction nucleotides: 9. Germline V gives CDR1 VTNTFY, CDR2 YDVSTARD (reference sequence). The DNA for the CDR3 is TGTGCCACCTGGGACAGGCCGGCATGGAGTAGTGATTGGATCAAGACGTTT. The encoded protein is CATWDRPAWSSDWIKTF.

This clone was seen a handful of times. A read error is the likely source, as a far larger clone sits one nucleotide away. The same CDR3 arises from other DNA sequences in this sample as well. CDR3 in DNA: TGTGCCACCTGGACCCACCGGTATTATAAGAAGCTCTTT. Its translation: CATWTHRYYKKLF. No J gene was called, and the V gene is TRGV5. The CDR3 runs 13 residues. Germline assignment: CDR1 VINAFY and CDR2 YDVSNSKD.

Many counts were recorded for this clone. The chain combines TRGV8 with TRGJ1 or TRGJ2. The CDR3 has 14 residues. Trimming took 1 base from V and 5 from J; bases not matched to a gene: 8. Germline CDR1 and CDR2: VENAVY and YDSYNSRV. The CDR3 reads CATWDRSLDYKKLF. The DNA for the CDR3 is TGTGCCACCTGGGATAGAAGCCTTGATTATAAGAAACTCTTT.

The sample holds many counts of this clone. The rearrangement joins TRGV2 to TRGJ1 or TRGJ2. The CDR3 consists of 14 residues. CDR1 is EGSNGY and CDR2 is YDSYNSKV in the germline V gene. V was clipped by 3 bases and J by 6 bases; unmatched bases: 11. The DNA for the CDR3 is TGTGCCACCTGGGACAGGCCGGGGAGTTATAAGAAACTCTTT. Protein sequence: CATWDRPGSYKKLF.

This clone was counted at least ten times. This chain uses TRGV4 with TRGJP2. Looked up from germline, CDR1 is EGSTGY and CDR2 is YDSYTSSV. CDR3 length equals 15 residues. The V segment lost 2 bases and the J segment 1 base; nucleotides outside the gene matches: 4. The CDR3 DNA sequence: TGTGCCACCTGGGATGTCTCTAGTAGTGATTGGATCAAGACGTTT. Amino acids: CATWDVSSSDWIKTF.

There are many counts of this clone. TCRdb's protein for this DNA is that of a much larger clone and differs from the translation at residue 13, likely a read error; the protein shown is the DNA translation. The chain carries TRGV9 and TRGJP. Assignment of the J gene here rests on matching the DNA to germline, because TCRdb gives none. Germline CDR1 reads GITISATS; CDR2 reads ISYDGTV (reference sequence). The CDR3 sequence is 17 residues long. CDR3: CALWEGTQELGKEIKVF. DNA for the CDR3: TGTGCCTTGTGGGAGGGGACCCAAGAGTTGGGCAAAGAAATCAAGGTATTT.

This clone was picked up many times. It is likely a read error: a sequence one base away is far more abundant. Distinct nucleotide sequences in the sample also encode this CDR3. The chain combines TRGV9 with TRGJP. The J gene is absent in TCRdb and was assigned here via DNA matching to germline. CDR3 size: 16 residues. Germline assignment: CDR1 GITISATS and CDR2 ISYDGTV (reference sequence). In DNA, the CDR3 is TGTGCCTTGTGGGAGGTCGACGAGTTGGGTAAAAAAATCAAGGTATTT. Translating gives CALWEVDELGKKIKVF.

This clone came up many times. TCRdb lists the protein of a much larger clone for this DNA, which differs at residue 5, so this is likely a read error; the protein given here is translated from the DNA itself. The gene calls are TRGV9 and TRGJP. The J gene is not listed in TCRdb, so it was assigned here from a DNA match to germline. V lost 5 bases to trimming and J lost 12 bases; unmatched junction nucleotides: 13. Germline lookup yields CDR1 GITISATS and CDR2 ISYDGTV (reference sequence). The CDR3 extends over 16 amino acids. The CDR3 sequence is CALWGAMRKGKKIKVF. The CDR3 region has the DNA TGTGCCTTGTGGGGGGCCATGAGAAAGGGCAAAAAAATCAAGGTATTT.

There are a few counts of this clone. TCRdb assigns this DNA the protein of a much larger clone, which departs from its translation at residue 10; this likely reflects a read error, and the protein shown comes from translating the DNA. This chain uses TRGV9 with TRGJP. The J gene comes from matching the DNA to germline here; TCRdb lacks it. Germline V gives CDR1 GITISATS, CDR2 ISYDGTV (reference sequence). CDR3 length: 18 amino acids. This chain's CDR3 is CALWETKGQGLGKKIKVF. CDR3 sequence (DNA): TGTGCCTTGTGGGAGACGAAGGGGCAAGGGTTGGGCAAAAAAATCAAGGTATTT.

This clone was observed a handful of times. The protein TCRdb gives is from a much larger clone and does not agree with this DNA's translation at residue 4, likely a read error; the protein shown here comes from the DNA. Written as DNA, the CDR3 is TGTGCCACCGGGGATGTGAAACTCTTT. It encodes CATGDVKLF. The J gene is TRGJ1 or TRGJ2, the V gene TRGV4. The J gene comes from matching the DNA to germline here; TCRdb lacks it. CDR3 length: 9 residues. Germline V CDR1 and CDR2: EGSTGY, YDSYTSSV.

Many counts were recorded for this clone. A far more abundant clone sits one base away, making this likely a read error. This rearrangement joins TRGV9 to TRGJP1. This CDR3 is built from 16 residues. Germline loops: CDR1 GITISATS, CDR2 ISYDGTV (reference sequence). The CDR3 reads CALWEVRDTTGWFEIF. The DNA of the CDR3 is TGTGCCTTGTGGGAGGTGAGGGATACCACTGGTTGGTTCGAGATATTT.

This clone came up many times. The sample holds other DNA sequences that translate to the same CDR3. J is TRGJ1 or TRGJ2 and V is TRGV4. The CDR3 totals 14 residues. J gave up 1 base and V 5 bases, and 8 bases lay outside the gene matches. Germline lookup yields CDR1 EGSTGY and CDR2 YDSYTSSV. CDR3 region: CATWAKPNYYKKLF. The CDR3 DNA sequence: TGTGCCACCTGGGCCAAACCCAATTATTATAAGAAACTCTTT.

To note about this clone: TCRdb assigns this DNA the protein of a much larger clone, which departs from its translation at residue 8; this likely reflects a read error, and the protein shown comes from translating the DNA. The chain's CDR3 is CATWDGFPGGKKLF. The DNA of the CDR3 is TGTGCCACCTGGGACGGCTTCCCGGGGGGAAAGAAACTCTTT. This chain connects TRGV2 to TRGJ1 or TRGJ2. In the absence of a J gene in TCRdb, the DNA was matched to germline to assign it here. Germline values: CDR1 EGSNGY, CDR2 YDSYNSKV. The trim removed 1 base at V and 10 bases at J, leaving 13 bases unmatched. CDR3 length equals 14 residues.

Only a few counts were recorded for this clone. The chain combines TRGV9 with TRGJ1 or TRGJ2. This CDR3 spans 9 amino acids. V trimming: 9 bases; J trimming: 10 bases; junction bases outside the gene matches: 6. Germline V gene sequence: CDR1 GITISATS, CDR2 ISYDGTV (reference sequence). CDR3 DNA sequence: TGTGCCTTGACCTTAAAGAAACTCTTT. It is translated as CALTLKKLF.

This clone counts as medium-sized. V and J are TRGV9 and TRGJ1 or TRGJ2. The CDR3 is 11 residues long. The germline V gene has CDR1 GITISATS and CDR2 ISYDGTV (reference sequence). J lost 8 bases, V lost 0 bases, and 1 base had no gene match. The DNA for the CDR3 is TGTGCCTTGTGGGAGGTGCATAAGAAACTCTTT. It is translated as CALWEVHKKLF.

This clone has ten or more counts. The mismatch at residue 10 between this DNA's translation and the TCRdb protein of a much larger clone likely reflects a read error; the protein shown is translated from the DNA. The chain is built from TRGV2 and TRGJP2. The J gene was not available in TCRdb and was assigned here by matching the DNA to germline segments. The length of the CDR3 is 16 residues. Germline CDR1 EGSNGY, CDR2 YDSYNSKV. CDR3 in DNA: TGTGCCACCTGGGACGGGCGTAGAGGTAGAGATTGGATCAAGACGTTT. As protein: CATWDGRRGRDWIKTF.

This clone appeared many times. TCRdb attributes to this sequence the protein of a much larger clone, which differs from the DNA translation at residue 15; a read error is likely, and the protein displayed is translated from the DNA. The J segment was not called; the V segment is TRGV9. The CDR3 is 17 residues long. Germline-derived CDR1 and CDR2 are GITISATS and ISYDGTV (reference sequence). DNA of the CDR3: TGTGCCTTGTGGGAGTCCCTACAAGAGTTGGGCAAAAAAATCGAGGTATTT. Its translation: CALWESLQELGKKIEVF.

This clone was picked up many times. TCRdb attributes to this sequence the protein of a much larger clone, which differs from the DNA translation at residue 13; a read error is likely, and the protein displayed is translated from the DNA. DNA of the CDR3: TGTGCCTTGTGGGACCAGGGCGCTTTTGGGTTGGGCGAAAAAATCAAGGTATTT. This encodes CALWDQGAFGLGEKIKVF. J is TRGJP and V is TRGV9. TCRdb carries no J gene annotation; the J gene was assigned here by matching the DNA with germline. This CDR3 is built from 18 residues. Germline CDR1 reads GITISATS; CDR2 reads ISYDGTV (reference sequence).